This TCR beta chain appears in the sequencing data of a study of blood T cells in healthy people across ages. This CDR3 contains 14 residues. Germline V gives CDR1 MGHRA, CDR2 YSYEKL. With 1 base removed from V and 9 bases from J, the gap between germline ends came to 13 bases. The use of a sample-barcoded 5' primer and a J-beta primer mix characterized a second PCR of about 7 to 12 cycles. With 12 random nucleotides, a template-switch adaptor tagged each individual cDNA molecule. TCRdb called the 5' RACE reads again in MiXCR, with one record for every CDR3 protein. The table records 1.2 million to 1.5 million distinct CDR3 sequences, almost 60% of them present only once.

V usage is TRBV4-1 and J usage is TRBJ2-1; D ambiguous. The TCR was taken from a man in his late teens or twenties in good health. Sequencing was done on a sample of blood. The CDR3 DNA is TGCGCCAGCAGCCAAGTTTTTAGGGTCGTTGAGCAGTTCTTC. Translating it yields CASSQVFRVVEQFF.